This T cell receptor (beta chain) was profiled in a study of control samples from healthy donors and cancer patients. This CDR3 comprises 14 residues. The V end lost 1 base, the J end lost 6 bases, and 12 bases lay between the germline ends. Germline V lookup: CDR1 LGHNA, CDR2 YSLEER. TCRdb's table, derived via immunoSEQ multiplex PCR, lists solely in-frame clones and lacks some. The sample has 100,000 to 150,000 clones; roughly nine tenths are singletons. The sequence was collected from a man younger than 35 in good health. The chain employs TRBV4-3 and TRBJ1-2; possible D gene TRBD1, 5 bases. Sequencing input: blood. CDR3 amino acids: CASSQAGGFDGYTF. In DNA, the CDR3 is TGCGCCAGCAGCCAAGCGGGGGGGTTTGATGGCTACACCTTC.